Listed here are 23 T cell receptor beta chains from one sample, sequenced in a study of identical twins. MiXCR, run by TCRdb on the 5' RACE reads, gives a single entry per CDR3 protein. The table has 1.5 million to 2 million distinct CDR3 sequences, 25% to 35% seen once. Sequenced sample: cord blood. These receptors were taken from a newborn girl in good health.

The gene calls are TRBV7-6 and TRBJ1-1; D is ambiguous. The germline V gene encodes CDR1 SGHVS and CDR2 FNYEAQ. V lost 5 bases and J 1 base, leaving 11 bases between the germline ends. This CDR3 has 14 amino acids. CDR3 loop: CASSPPQANTEAFF. The CDR3 region has the DNA TGTGCCAGCAGCCCCCCTCAGGCGAACACTGAAGCTTTCTTT.

This clonotype showed up just a few times. This sequence joins TRBV20-1 and TRBJ2-7; 14 nucleotides match TRBD2. The junction had 12 bases not matched to a gene; V was cut back by 2 bases and J by 3 bases. The CDR3 runs 18 residues. The germline gives CDR1 DFQATT, CDR2 SNEGSKA (reference sequence). Written as DNA, the CDR3 is TGCAGTGCTAGATCCCGGACTAGCGGGGGGCCTCTCTTCTACGAGCAGTACTTC. Translation gives CSARSRTSGGPLFYEQYF.

This clonotype showed up just a few times. This sequence joins TRBV6-5 and TRBJ2-1, with 10 positions matching TRBD2. This CDR3 has 16 residues. Unmatched junction bases numbered 8, after V lost 6 bases and J lost 3 bases. CDR1 is MNHEY and CDR2 is SVGAGI in the germline V gene. CDR3 residues: CASSPPRTSGYNEQFF. The CDR3 nucleotides read TGTGCCAGCAGCCCCCCGAGGACTAGCGGCTACAATGAGCAGTTCTTC.

This chain uses TRBV24-1 with TRBJ2-4; weak D call: TRBD2 (6 bases). Per germline, CDR1 KGHDR and CDR2 SFDVKD. The CDR3 is 16 amino acids. Trimming took off 1 base at V and 13 bases at J, with 22 bases between the two ends. CDR3 nucleotide sequence: TGTGCCACCAGTGATTTTGACGGGAGCCGATCCAATGAGCAGTACTTC. Translated, it gives CATSDFDGSRSNEQYF.

The chain carries TRBV12-3 or TRBV12-4 and TRBJ1-5; the match to TRBD1 covers 8 bases. Trimming at V came to 8 bases and at J to 5 bases, leaving 5 bases not matched to a gene. This CDR3 contains 13 residues. For the CDR3, the DNA is TGTGCCAGCGGTTACAGGGGGGATCAGCCCCAGCATTTT. Protein product: CASGYRGDQPQHF.

The CDR3 here is CAISDPARAKNIQYF. The CDR3 region has the DNA TGTGCCATCAGTGATCCGGCCAGGGCCAAAAACATTCAGTACTTC. The rearrangement uses TRBV10-3 and TRBJ2-4, with D unresolved. V was trimmed by 3 bases and J by 1 base, leaving 10 bases between them. Germline CDR1 ENHRY, CDR2 SYGVKD. This CDR3 is built from 15 residues.

The V gene is TRBV12-3 or TRBV12-4, the J gene TRBJ2-3; 9 bases are shared with TRBD1. With 4 bases clipped from V and 2 bases from J, the junction kept 10 bases outside the gene matches. This CDR3 region has 17 residues. The CDR3 loop is CASSYEGQGSHTDTQYF. The CDR3 region has the DNA TGTGCCAGCAGTTATGAGGGACAGGGATCACACACAGATACGCAGTATTTT.

Turning to this clonotype: One end of the junction does not line up with germline, which may come from a read error. The rearrangement links TRBV18 to TRBJ2-7; D is unclear. Germline CDR1 reads KGHSH; CDR2 reads LQKENI. This CDR3 contains 11 residues. CDR3 loop: CASSPSGERYF. For the CDR3, the DNA is TGTGCCAGCTCCCCTTCAGGAGAGCGGTACTTC.

The chain uses TRBV6-1 and TRBJ2-7; D possibly corresponds to TRBD1 (6 bases). V was trimmed by 1 base and J by 0 bases, leaving 13 bases between them. Germline V gene sequence: CDR1 MNHNS, CDR2 SASEGT. The CDR3 spans 16 residues. The CDR3, as DNA: TGTGCCAGCAGTGAAGTCCCGGGACAACCCTCCTACGAGCAGTACTTC. This translates into CASSEVPGQPSYEQYF.

The chain employs TRBV5-1 and TRBJ2-6; D is tentatively TRBD1 or TRBD2 (5 bases each). V lost 4 bases to trimming and J lost 0 bases, with 14 bases between them. CDR3 length equals 17 residues. The V gene's germline CDR1 is SGHRS and CDR2 YFSETQ. The CDR3 DNA sequence: TGCGCCAGCAGCCTTACGGGACCAGCCTCTGGGGCCAACGTCCTGACTTTC. It specifies CASSLTGPASGANVLTF.

The chain carries TRBV28 and TRBJ2-4; TRBD1 aligns across 7 bases. CDR3 length: 16 amino acids. CDR1 is MDHEN and CDR2 is SYDVKM in the germline V gene. The V and J ends lost 5 bases and 1 base, in that order; junction bases with no gene match: 8. CDR3 sequence: CASSKPLQGAKNIQYF. The CDR3 coding sequence is TGTGCCAGCAGTAAACCACTACAGGGGGCCAAAAACATTCAGTACTTC.

The chain is built from TRBV20-1 and TRBJ1-1; no reliable D call. CDR3 length: 13 residues. Deletions cut 1 base from V and 7 bases from J, with 13 bases between. Germline-derived CDR1 and CDR2 are DFQATT and SNEGSKA (reference sequence). CDR3 loop: CSARAGIPVEAFF. In nucleotides, the CDR3 is TGCAGTGCTAGAGCCGGGATACCAGTTGAAGCTTTCTTT.

As regards this clonotype: A junction end diverges from the germline sequence, so it may reflect a read error. The chain has TRBV7-2 and TRBJ2-7; unclear D gene. The V gene's germline CDR1 is SGHTA and CDR2 FQGNSA. The CDR3 has 13 amino acids. CDR3 nucleotide sequence: TGTGTCAGCAGCTTACATCCGGCCTACGAGCAGTACTTC. It encodes CVSSLHPAYEQYF.

This clonotype came up a few times. J is TRBJ1-2 and V is TRBV7-2; possibly TRBD1 for D (6 bases). In germline, CDR1 is SGHTA, CDR2 FQGNSA. The CDR3 totals 14 residues. V shed 5 bases and J shed 3 bases, with 13 bases lying between them. The CDR3 DNA sequence: TGTGCCAGCAGCGGCGGACAGCGCTACTATGGCTACACCTTC. It codes for CASSGGQRYYGYTF.

V usage is TRBV6-5 and J usage is TRBJ2-1; no clear D. The CDR3 spans 13 residues. The V gene lost 0 bases and the J gene lost 5 bases, with 5 bases spanning the gap. Germline CDR1 is MNHEY and CDR2 is SVGAGI. CDR3 bases: TGTGCCAGCAGTTACTCGAACGACAATGAGCAGTTCTTC. This translates into CASSYSNDNEQFF.

This clonotype occurred a few times. J is TRBJ1-2 and V is TRBV10-3; weak D call: TRBD1 (5 bases). The CDR3 length is 14 residues. The germline V and J ends were trimmed by 4 bases and 2 bases, with 11 bases remaining between them. Germline V CDR1 and CDR2: ENHRY, SYGVKD. The CDR3 spells CAISVRGRNYGYTF. Here the CDR3 DNA reads TGTGCCATCAGTGTGCGGGGGAGGAACTATGGCTACACCTTC.

The rearrangement links TRBV3-1 to TRBJ2-3, with D possibly called TRBD1 or TRBD2 (6 bases each). The CDR3 consists of 16 residues. The germline V gene has CDR1 LGHDT and CDR2 YNNKEL (reference sequence). V was pared by 5 bases and J by 2 bases, with 17 bases between. Here the CDR3 reads CASSEQSWGATDTQYF. The CDR3 DNA sequence: TGTGCCAGCAGCGAACAAAGTTGGGGGGCCACAGATACGCAGTATTTT.

The table lists this clonotype with a few counts. The chain combines TRBV14 with TRBJ2-3, with 10 bases identical to TRBD2. This CDR3 is 17 amino acids long. V lost 1 base, J lost 0 bases, and 4 bases stayed unmatched. Germline V gives CDR1 SGHDN, CDR2 FVKESK. CDR3 sequence (DNA): TGTGCCAGCAGCCAAGTGCGGACTAGCGGTAGCACAGATACGCAGTATTTT. The encoded protein is CASSQVRTSGSTDTQYF.

Turning to this clonotype: A much larger clone differs from this one at a single base, so this may be a read error. The genes are TRBV20-1 and TRBJ2-7; TRBD2 matches at 9 bases. The CDR3 totals 16 residues. V was clipped by 5 bases and J by 3 bases; unmatched bases: 14. Per germline, CDR1 DFQATT and CDR2 SNEGSKA (reference sequence). The CDR3 coding sequence is TGCAGTGCTGTTCAAAAGTCGGGGACTAGCTTCTACGAGCAGTACTTC. Translation gives CSAVQKSGTSFYEQYF.

The gene calls are TRBV20-1 and TRBJ1-1; 7 bases line up with TRBD1. After removal of 2 bases from V and 0 bases from J, the junction contained 3 bases not matched to a gene. CDR1 is DFQATT, CDR2 SNEGSKA, per germline (reference sequence). This CDR3 region has 14 residues. The CDR3 loop is CSARRGQMNTEAFF. The CDR3 DNA sequence: TGCAGTGCTAGACGGGGACAGATGAACACTGAAGCTTTCTTT.

This clonotype was observed a few times. The chain couples TRBV20-1 to TRBJ2-5; tentative D call: TRBD1 (5 bases). V was shortened by 4 bases and J by 7 bases, with 22 bases between the two germline ends. The CDR3 is 15 residues long. CDR1 and CDR2 from the germline V gene are DFQATT and SNEGSKA (reference sequence). CDR3 sequence (DNA): TGCAGTGCTACCCGCTTCGACAGTGGGTCGGGGACCCAGTACTTC. This gives the protein CSATRFDSGSGTQYF.

With respect to this clonotype: A read error may produce the germline difference seen at one junction end. The chain couples TRBV5-1 to TRBJ1-4; 7 positions agree with TRBD1. Germline V gene data show CDR1 as SGHRS and CDR2 as YFSETQ. The CDR3 loop spans 15 amino acids. DNA for the CDR3: TGCGCCACCAGCTTGTCCGGGACAGTAAATGAAAAACTGTTTTTT. Its protein is CATSLSGTVNEKLFF.

This CDR3 is CASSLGPRNSPLHF. As DNA, the CDR3 is TGTGCCAGCAGCTTGGGCCCGCGGAATTCACCCCTCCACTTT. The V and J genes are TRBV5-6 and TRBJ1-6; D remains ambiguous. Trimming removed 0 bases at V and 7 bases at J, with 8 bases between. The CDR3 covers 14 residues. CDR1 is SGHDT, CDR2 YYEEEE, per germline.